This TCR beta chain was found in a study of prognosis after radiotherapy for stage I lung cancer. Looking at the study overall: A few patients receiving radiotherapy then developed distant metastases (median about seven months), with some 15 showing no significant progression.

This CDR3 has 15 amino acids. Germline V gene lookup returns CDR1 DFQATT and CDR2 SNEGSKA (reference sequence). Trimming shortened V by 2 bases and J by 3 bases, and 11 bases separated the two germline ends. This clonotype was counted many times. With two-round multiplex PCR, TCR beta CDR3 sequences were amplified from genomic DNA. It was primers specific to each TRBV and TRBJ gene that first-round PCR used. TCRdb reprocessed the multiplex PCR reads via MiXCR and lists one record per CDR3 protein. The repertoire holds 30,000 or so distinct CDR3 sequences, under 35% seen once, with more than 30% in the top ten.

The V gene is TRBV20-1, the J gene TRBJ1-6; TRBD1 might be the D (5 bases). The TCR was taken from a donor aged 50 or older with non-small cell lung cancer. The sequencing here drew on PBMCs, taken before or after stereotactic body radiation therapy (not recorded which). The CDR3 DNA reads TGCAGTGCTAGATCGGGGACCATCTATAATTCACCCCTCCACTTT. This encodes CSARSGTIYNSPLHF.